This T cell receptor beta chain was observed in a study of T cells in tuberculosis. For the study at large: Sequenced TCRs come from CD1B-GMM tetramer-binding T cells. Regarding the study as a whole: The TCR-beta difference was not significant; alpha differences partly reflected length. Active tuberculosis TCR-alpha repertoires lay closer to GMM-specific TCRs than IGRA-negative controls, suggesting clonal expansion.

CDR3 length: 13 residues. The V end lost 0 bases, the J end lost 1 base, and 3 bases lay between the germline ends. From germline, CDR1 is SGHTA and CDR2 FQGTGA. Measured with immunoSEQ multiplex PCR; TCRdb has only the in-frame clones, and not every one. The sample lists some 10,000 clones, 94% occurring once. With respect to this clone: Its target is unknown.

The sequenced material came from PBMCs. The chain joins TRBV7-3 to TRBJ1-1; D remains ambiguous. The clonotype was recovered from an adult with tuberculosis. The DNA of the CDR3 is TGTGCCAGCAGCTTAACCGGGAACACTGAAGCTTTCTTT. The encoded protein is CASSLTGNTEAFF.